The rows below give T cell receptor beta chains drawn from one sample of a study of T-cell memory formation after mild COVID-19. TCRdb passed the 5' RACE reads through MiXCR, listing each CDR3 protein once. The sample lists about 360,000 distinct CDR3 sequences; approximately 15% were seen once. Sequenced input: PBMCs or a T cell subset sorted from them (not recorded which). All receptors come from a man younger than 30 who had mild COVID-19 (a few samples of this study predate the infection). Cell type and time point are not known. Both conserved end residues are part of each CDR3. The D gene is left open where the match is weak. Clone size, where shown, is once, few, many, or a class for clones that have expanded.

j_call: TRBJ2-5
clone_size: few
d_call: TRBD2
v_call: TRBV20-1
cdr3_aa: CSASLRGLAIETQYF
cdr3_nt: TGCAGTGCTAGCTTAAGGGGACTAGCGATCGAGACCCAGTACTTC

j_call: TRBJ1-2
clone_size: many
d_call: TRBD1
v_call: TRBV20-1
cdr3_aa: CSAPTGGSANYGYTF
cdr3_nt: TGCAGTGCCCCCACAGGGGGCTCAGCTAACTATGGCTACACCTTC

j_call: TRBJ1-2
clone_size: few
d_call: .
v_call: TRBV7-9
cdr3_aa: CASSGRGSGERGRYNYGYTF
cdr3_nt: TGTGCCAGCAGCGGTCGGGGCAGTGGTGAACGGGGACGATATAACTATGGCTACACCTTC

j_call: TRBJ1-1
clone_size: .
d_call: TRBD1
v_call: TRBV7-9
cdr3_aa: CASSLESWGQGSEAFF
cdr3_nt: TGTGCCAGCAGCTTAGAGAGTTGGGGACAGGGGTCTGAAGCTTTCTTT

j_call: TRBJ1-6
clone_size: .
d_call: TRBD1
v_call: TRBV10-3
cdr3_aa: CAIKTGTENSPLHF
cdr3_nt: TGTGCCATCAAGACCGGGACAGAGAATTCACCCCTCCACTTT

j_call: TRBJ2-3
clone_size: .
d_call: TRBD1
v_call: TRBV5-1
cdr3_aa: CASSHGQGPTDTQYF
cdr3_nt: TGCGCCAGCAGCCACGGACAGGGCCCGACAGATACGCAGTATTTT

j_call: TRBJ2-2
clone_size: few
d_call: .
v_call: TRBV6-2/TRBV6-3
cdr3_aa: CASSPRAGTPGSCFF
cdr3_nt: .

j_call: TRBJ2-3
clone_size: few
d_call: TRBD2
v_call: TRBV7-2
cdr3_aa: CASRLAGGITDTQYF
cdr3_nt: TGTGCCAGCAGACTAGCGGGGGGCATCACAGATACGCAGTATTTT

j_call: TRBJ2-5
clone_size: .
d_call: TRBD2
v_call: TRBV7-9
cdr3_aa: CASSGGPLAGGTQETQYF
cdr3_nt: TGTGCCAGCAGCGGGGGACCTTTAGCGGGGGGTACTCAAGAGACCCAGTACTTC

j_call: TRBJ1-2
clone_size: .
d_call: .
v_call: TRBV6-1
cdr3_aa: CASSGAVGYGYTF
cdr3_nt: TGTGCCAGTTCAGGGGCCGTTGGCTACGGCTACACCTTC

j_call: TRBJ1-5
clone_size: .
d_call: TRBD1
v_call: TRBV19
cdr3_aa: CASSMGDRGFQPQHF
cdr3_nt: TGTGCCAGTAGTATGGGAGACAGGGGTTTTCAGCCCCAGCATTTT

j_call: TRBJ2-3
clone_size: medium-sized
d_call: .
v_call: TRBV5-1
cdr3_aa: CASSLMGGRGDTQYF
cdr3_nt: TGCGCCAGCAGCTTGATGGGGGGCCGGGGAGATACGCAGTATTTT

j_call: TRBJ1-3
clone_size: few
d_call: .
v_call: TRBV12-3/TRBV12-4
cdr3_aa: CASNEGSGNTIYF
cdr3_nt: TGTGCCAGCAACGAAGGTTCTGGAAACACCATATATTTT

j_call: TRBJ1-1
clone_size: .
d_call: .
v_call: TRBV4-1
cdr3_aa: CASSPLGQEEAFF
cdr3_nt: TGCGCCAGCAGCCCCCTCGGGCAGGAGGAAGCTTTCTTT

j_call: TRBJ2-3
clone_size: .
d_call: .
v_call: TRBV6-5
cdr3_aa: CASSQGHDPLTQYF
cdr3_nt: TGTGCCAGCAGCCAGGGACACGACCCCCTTACGCAGTATTTT

j_call: TRBJ2-3
clone_size: .
d_call: .
v_call: TRBV6-2/TRBV6-3
cdr3_aa: CASSYGLSGTQYF
cdr3_nt: TGTGCCAGCAGTTACGGTCTCTCCGGGACGCAGTATTTT

j_call: TRBJ1-2
clone_size: many
d_call: .
v_call: TRBV12-3/TRBV12-4
cdr3_aa: CASSLTGGSPYGYTF
cdr3_nt: TGTGCCAGCAGTTTAACCGGGGGGTCCCCCTATGGCTACACCTTC

j_call: TRBJ2-7
clone_size: .
d_call: .
v_call: TRBV15
cdr3_aa: CATSRVPGEQYF
cdr3_nt: TGTGCCACCAGCAGAGTCCCGGGCGAGCAGTACTTC

j_call: TRBJ1-1
clone_size: many
d_call: .
v_call: TRBV5-1
cdr3_aa: CASSLVQMNTEAFF
cdr3_nt: TGCGCCAGCAGCTTGGTACAGATGAACACTGAAGCTTTCTTT

j_call: TRBJ1-3
clone_size: few
d_call: .
v_call: TRBV12-3/TRBV12-4
cdr3_aa: CAGTYSRSGNTIYF
cdr3_nt: TGTGCCGGTACTTACTCCCGATCGGGAAACACCATATATTTT

j_call: TRBJ2-1
clone_size: .
d_call: TRBD1
v_call: TRBV6-4
cdr3_aa: CASGEQGAAYNEQFF
cdr3_nt: TGTGCCAGCGGGGAACAGGGGGCGGCCTACAATGAGCAGTTCTTC

j_call: TRBJ2-4
clone_size: .
d_call: .
v_call: TRBV5-1
cdr3_aa: CASSNGGAAKNIQYF
cdr3_nt: TGCGCCAGCAGCAACGGGGGTGCGGCCAAAAACATTCAGTACTTC

j_call: TRBJ1-5
clone_size: .
d_call: TRBD1
v_call: TRBV4-1
cdr3_aa: CASSQAGQGHQPQHF
cdr3_nt: TGCGCCAGCAGCCAGGCGGGACAGGGACATCAGCCCCAGCATTTT

j_call: TRBJ2-1
clone_size: .
d_call: .
v_call: TRBV12-2
cdr3_aa: CASRLGGRGHGEQFF
cdr3_nt: TGTGCAAGTCGCTTAGGTGGAAGGGGGCACGGTGAGCAGTTCTTC

j_call: TRBJ1-3
clone_size: many
d_call: .
v_call: TRBV5-1
cdr3_aa: CASSLGASGNTIYF
cdr3_nt: TGCGCCAGCAGCTTGGGGGCCTCCGGAAACACCATATATTTT

j_call: TRBJ2-3
clone_size: few
d_call: TRBD1
v_call: TRBV6-2/TRBV6-3
cdr3_aa: CASSYEALLDRGRDTQYF
cdr3_nt: TGTGCCAGCAGTTACGAGGCCCTCCTGGACAGGGGGAGAGATACGCAGTATTTT

j_call: TRBJ1-3
clone_size: .
d_call: TRBD1
v_call: TRBV6-5
cdr3_aa: CASSYWTGAGNTIYF
cdr3_nt: TGTGCCAGCAGTTACTGGACAGGGGCTGGAAACACCATATATTTT

j_call: TRBJ2-7
clone_size: .
d_call: .
v_call: TRBV14
cdr3_aa: CASSLSPGVSYEQYF
cdr3_nt: TGTGCCAGCAGCTTAAGCCCAGGAGTCTCCTACGAGCAGTACTTC

j_call: TRBJ2-3
clone_size: few
d_call: TRBD1
v_call: TRBV4-1
cdr3_aa: CASSHFLRDRSIDTQYF
cdr3_nt: TGCGCCAGCAGCCACTTTCTCCGGGACAGGAGCATAGATACGCAGTATTTT

j_call: TRBJ1-2
clone_size: many
d_call: .
v_call: TRBV12-3/TRBV12-4
cdr3_aa: CASSRGRVINYGYTF
cdr3_nt: TGTGCCAGCAGCCGGGGCAGGGTGATCAACTATGGCTACACCTTC

j_call: TRBJ1-4
clone_size: .
d_call: .
v_call: TRBV19
cdr3_aa: CASGPGTGSEKLFF
cdr3_nt: TGTGCCAGTGGGCCCGGGACTGGAAGTGAAAAACTGTTTTTT

j_call: TRBJ1-1
clone_size: .
d_call: .
v_call: TRBV3-1
cdr3_aa: CASSPSSYTEAFF
cdr3_nt: TGTGCCAGCAGCCCCTCGTCGTACACTGAAGCTTTCTTT

j_call: TRBJ2-3
clone_size: .
d_call: TRBD1
v_call: TRBV20-1
cdr3_aa: CSARRVDRTPTDTQYF
cdr3_nt: TGCAGTGCTAGAAGGGTGGACAGGACGCCCACAGATACGCAGTATTTT

j_call: TRBJ2-7
clone_size: few
d_call: .
v_call: TRBV7-9
cdr3_aa: CASSLGTVAPYYEQYF
cdr3_nt: TGTGCCAGCAGCTTAGGTACGGTCGCCCCCTACTACGAGCAGTACTTC

j_call: TRBJ2-4
clone_size: .
d_call: .
v_call: TRBV24-1
cdr3_aa: CATSDSAKNIQYF
cdr3_nt: TGTGCCACCAGTGACTCAGCCAAAAACATTCAGTACTTC

j_call: TRBJ2-2
clone_size: few
d_call: TRBD1
v_call: TRBV4-3
cdr3_aa: CASSPTRQGADGELFF
cdr3_nt: TGCGCCAGCAGCCCCACCAGACAGGGGGCCGACGGGGAGCTGTTTTTT

j_call: TRBJ1-6
clone_size: many
d_call: TRBD1
v_call: TRBV7-2
cdr3_aa: CASSLGPTGDSYNSPLHF
cdr3_nt: TGTGCCAGCAGCTTAGGCCCTACAGGGGACTCCTATAATTCACCCCTCCACTTT

j_call: TRBJ2-3
clone_size: few
d_call: .
v_call: TRBV30
cdr3_aa: CAWSVNQGADTQYF
cdr3_nt: TGTGCCTGGAGTGTAAACCAGGGAGCAGATACGCAGTATTTT

j_call: TRBJ2-1
clone_size: many
d_call: TRBD2
v_call: TRBV7-2
cdr3_aa: CASSPNSGGAWEQFF
cdr3_nt: TGTGCCAGCAGCCCAAATAGCGGGGGGGCCTGGGAGCAGTTCTTC

j_call: TRBJ2-7
clone_size: .
d_call: .
v_call: TRBV25-1
cdr3_aa: CASSPPGRQSSYEQYF
cdr3_nt: TGTGCCAGCAGTCCTCCGGGACGGCAGAGCTCCTACGAGCAGTACTTC

j_call: TRBJ1-6
clone_size: .
d_call: TRBD1
v_call: TRBV4-2
cdr3_aa: CASSRGGTAYIHF
cdr3_nt: TGTGCCAGCAGCCGCGGCGGGACAGCCTACATCCACTTT

j_call: TRBJ2-2
clone_size: few
d_call: .
v_call: TRBV12-5
cdr3_aa: CASGLVRDTGELFF
cdr3_nt: TGTGCTAGTGGTTTGGTACGCGACACCGGGGAGCTGTTTTTT

j_call: TRBJ1-1
clone_size: .
d_call: TRBD1
v_call: TRBV5-1
cdr3_aa: CASSTGQGAETEAFF
cdr3_nt: TGCGCCAGCAGCACCGGACAGGGGGCGGAGACGGAAGCTTTCTTT

j_call: TRBJ1-2
clone_size: few
d_call: TRBD1
v_call: TRBV12-3/TRBV12-4
cdr3_aa: CASSPHGQGVSYGYTF
cdr3_nt: TGTGCCAGCAGTCCCCACGGACAGGGCGTGAGCTATGGCTACACCTTC

j_call: TRBJ2-7
clone_size: .
d_call: .
v_call: TRBV5-5
cdr3_aa: CASSLIGSYEQYF
cdr3_nt: TGTGCCAGCAGCTTAATCGGCTCCTACGAGCAGTACTTC

j_call: TRBJ1-2
clone_size: .
d_call: TRBD1
v_call: TRBV7-9
cdr3_aa: CASSFLDRVGYTF
cdr3_nt: TGTGCCAGCAGCTTCCTGGACAGGGTCGGCTACACCTTC

j_call: TRBJ2-4
clone_size: .
d_call: .
v_call: TRBV6-1
cdr3_aa: CASSERGRTSPRTHF
cdr3_nt: TGTGCCAGCAGTGAAAGGGGCAGGACCAGTCCGCGCACGCACTTC

j_call: TRBJ1-2
clone_size: .
d_call: .
v_call: TRBV20-1
cdr3_aa: CSARDRFYGNSNYGYTF
cdr3_nt: TGCAGTGCTAGAGATCGGTTTTACGGGAATTCTAACTATGGCTACACCTTC

j_call: TRBJ2-2
clone_size: few
d_call: .
v_call: TRBV7-6
cdr3_aa: CASSRGGELFF
cdr3_nt: TGTGCCAGCAGTCGAGGTGGGGAGCTGTTTTTT

j_call: TRBJ1-1
clone_size: few
d_call: .
v_call: TRBV5-1
cdr3_aa: CASSPEGGWNTEAFF
cdr3_nt: TGCGCCAGCAGCCCCGAGGGGGGGTGGAACACTGAAGCTTTCTTT

j_call: TRBJ1-6
clone_size: .
d_call: .
v_call: TRBV11-2
cdr3_aa: CASSLDLQSSYNSPLHF
cdr3_nt: TGTGCCAGCAGCTTAGATCTACAGAGCTCCTATAATTCACCCCTCCACTTT

j_call: TRBJ2-1
clone_size: many
d_call: TRBD2
v_call: TRBV6-4
cdr3_aa: CASSETSGGYDEQFF
cdr3_nt: TGTGCCAGCAGTGAGACTAGCGGGGGGTACGATGAGCAGTTCTTC

j_call: TRBJ2-5
clone_size: few
d_call: TRBD2
v_call: TRBV5-1
cdr3_aa: CASSLVVAGDQETQYF
cdr3_nt: TGCGCCAGCAGCTTGGTTGTAGCGGGGGACCAAGAGACCCAGTACTTC

j_call: TRBJ2-1
clone_size: many
d_call: TRBD2
v_call: TRBV7-2
cdr3_aa: CASSLLPGGHYNEQFF
cdr3_nt: TGTGCCAGCAGCTTGTTACCGGGGGGGCACTACAATGAGCAGTTCTTC

j_call: TRBJ1-5
clone_size: few
d_call: .
v_call: TRBV28
cdr3_aa: CASSPQGWGNQPQHF
cdr3_nt: TGTGCCAGCAGTCCTCAGGGTTGGGGCAATCAGCCCCAGCATTTT

j_call: TRBJ1-5
clone_size: .
d_call: TRBD1
v_call: TRBV20-1
cdr3_aa: CSARWGQGARQPQHF
cdr3_nt: TGCAGTGCTAGGTGGGGACAGGGGGCAAGACAGCCCCAGCATTTT

j_call: TRBJ1-1
clone_size: .
d_call: TRBD1
v_call: TRBV7-9
cdr3_aa: CASSRDRGGDEAFF
cdr3_nt: TGTGCCAGCAGCCGGGACAGGGGTGGGGATGAAGCTTTCTTT

j_call: TRBJ2-3
clone_size: few
d_call: .
v_call: TRBV4-2
cdr3_aa: CASRPKDNWADTQYF
cdr3_nt: TGTGCCAGCAGACCCAAGGACAATTGGGCAGATACGCAGTATTTT

j_call: TRBJ1-5
clone_size: .
d_call: .
v_call: TRBV15
cdr3_aa: CATRGGGNQPQHF
cdr3_nt: TGTGCCACCAGGGGAGGGGGCAATCAGCCCCAGCATTTT